Following are 19 T cell receptor beta chains from one sample sequenced in a study of T cells in Graves' hyperthyroidism and ophthalmopathy. Amplification of TCR beta CDR3 regions was performed using RNA transcripts as template. Primed by the HTBI set, a first-round RT-PCR was run on the TCR CDR3. TCRdb independently ran MiXCR on the multiplex PCR reads; one entry per CDR3 protein. The repertoire holds hundreds of thousands of distinct CDR3 sequences, with approximately 25% as singletons. Sequenced material: blood. All receptors derive from a woman in her thirties with Graves' ophthalmopathy.

This clonotype was seen many times. The chain carries TRBV12-3 or TRBV12-4 and TRBJ1-2, with 7 positions matching TRBD1. The CDR3 spans 14 residues. J lost 8 bases, V lost 4 bases, and 10 bases had no gene match. The CDR3 region has the DNA TGTGCCAGCAGTTCCCCCGGACAGGTCGGGGGCTACACCTTC. This encodes CASSSPGQVGGYTF.

This clonotype was seen ten or more times. V gene TRBV30 combines with J gene TRBJ2-7; D remains ambiguous. Per germline, CDR1 GTSNPN and CDR2 SVGIG (reference sequence). Trimming pared 0 bases from V and 7 bases from J, leaving 13 bases between. The CDR3 has 13 amino acids. The chain's CDR3 is CAWSVSGSLEQYF. In DNA form, the CDR3 reads TGTGCCTGGAGTGTAAGTGGGTCCTTGGAGCAGTACTTC.

There are a few counts of this clonotype. The chain has TRBV28 and TRBJ2-7, with D hard to call. V was cut by 5 bases and J by 5 bases, with 10 bases left in between. In germline, CDR1 is MDHEN, CDR2 SYDVKM. This CDR3 is built from 12 residues. This CDR3 is CASSTYRDEQYF. CDR3 nucleotide sequence: TGTGCCAGCAGTACATACAGAGACGAGCAGTACTTC.

This clonotype was detected ten times or more. The CDR3 here is CASSLLGGIAETQYF. In DNA form, the CDR3 reads TGTGCCAGCAGTTTACTCGGAGGGATCGCGGAGACCCAGTACTTC. The V call is TRBV6-5, the J call TRBJ2-5, with a possible D match to TRBD2 (6 bases). This CDR3 has 15 amino acids. The germline gives CDR1 MNHEY, CDR2 SVGAGI. The V gene lost 4 bases and the J gene lost 5 bases, with 17 bases spanning the gap.

The table lists this clonotype with many counts. This chain connects TRBV12-5 to TRBJ1-1, with D possibly matching TRBD1 (6 bases). The CDR3 contains 16 residues. V lost 2 bases to trimming and J lost 1 base, with 14 bases between them. The germline V gene has CDR1 LGHNT and CDR2 FRNRAP. This CDR3 reads CASGLTLGQKNTEAFF. Written as DNA, the CDR3 is TGTGCTAGTGGTTTGACCCTCGGACAGAAGAACACTGAAGCTTTCTTT.

This clonotype was seen ten or more times. This chain uses TRBV6-5 with TRBJ1-1, with D possibly being TRBD1 (6 bases). This CDR3 comprises 12 residues. V lost 4 bases and J lost 7, with 10 bases in between. From germline, CDR1 is MNHEY and CDR2 SVGAGI. As DNA, the CDR3 is TGTGCCAGCAGTTTCCGGGACAATGAAGCTTTCTTT. Translated, it gives CASSFRDNEAFF.

This clonotype has at least ten counts. This chain joins TRBV6-1 and TRBJ1-5; possibly TRBD1 for D (6 bases). The CDR3 length is 12 residues. The germline V and J ends were trimmed by 2 bases and 10 bases, with 9 bases remaining between them. Germline V gene lookup returns CDR1 MNHNS and CDR2 SASEGT. The CDR3 sequence is CASSEQGIPQHF. The CDR3 DNA reads TGTGCCAGCAGTGAACAGGGGATTCCCCAGCATTTT.

This clonotype was seen at least ten times. V usage is TRBV12-3 or TRBV12-4 and J usage is TRBJ1-2; D remains unclear. The CDR3 sequence is 13 residues long. Trimming removed 6 bases from V and 3 bases from J, with 11 bases in between. CDR3 DNA sequence: TGTGCCAGCAGCGACCGGACCTACTATGGCTACACCTTC. It yields the protein CASSDRTYYGYTF.

This chain uses TRBV12-3 or TRBV12-4 with TRBJ1-1; D gene ambiguous. The CDR3 is made up of 13 amino acids. Trimming took off 7 bases at V and 1 base at J, with 10 bases between the two ends. The CDR3 sequence: CASINPENTEAFF. The CDR3 DNA is TGTGCCAGCATTAACCCTGAGAACACTGAAGCTTTCTTT.

This clonotype was seen ten or more times. The V call is TRBV20-1, the J call TRBJ1-3, with TRBD1 matching 9 bases. The CDR3 is made up of 15 amino acids. Germline values: CDR1 DFQATT, CDR2 SNEGSKA (reference sequence). J was trimmed by 4 bases and V by 3 bases; bases with no gene match: 7. CDR3 in amino acids: CSASPGTGTGNTIYF. The CDR3 DNA reads TGCAGTGCTAGTCCCGGGACAGGGACCGGAAACACCATATATTTT.

This chain connects TRBV6-5 to TRBJ1-2; D possibly corresponds to TRBD1 (6 bases). From germline, CDR1 is MNHEY and CDR2 SVGAGI. The CDR3 consists of 13 residues. The V gene lost 2 bases and the J gene lost 6 bases, with 10 bases spanning the gap. This chain's CDR3 is CASSYGPGDGYTF. CDR3 in DNA: TGTGCCAGCAGTTACGGGCCAGGGGATGGCTACACCTTC.

This clonotype came up a few times. The rearrangement links TRBV12-3 or TRBV12-4 to TRBJ2-4, with TRBD1 as a possible D gene (6 bases). The CDR3 consists of 19 residues. Deletions cut 0 bases from V and 5 bases from J, with 23 bases between. The CDR3 DNA reads as TGTGCCAGCAGTTTAGCGCTTGGCTCTACAGGGAAGCCCCAAAACATTCAGTACTTC. Its translation: CASSLALGSTGKPQNIQYF.

This clonotype came up a few times. The chain employs TRBV25-1 and TRBJ1-5; 11 bases map to TRBD1. V was clipped by 4 bases and J by 7 bases; unmatched bases: 6. This CDR3 has 15 residues. The germline V gene encodes CDR1 MGHDK and CDR2 SYGVNS. The CDR3 DNA reads as TGTGCCAGCAGTGCCGGACAGGGGGCCCAACAGCCCCAGCATTTT. This gives the protein CASSAGQGAQQPQHF.

There are many counts of this clonotype. The chain uses TRBV28 and TRBJ2-2; possibly TRBD2 for D (6 bases). The CDR3 is made up of 11 amino acids. V was clipped by 10 bases and J by 6 bases, with 9 bases between them. Germline values: CDR1 MDHEN, CDR2 SYDVKM. The CDR3 loop is CATRGSGELFF. CDR3 nucleotides: TGTGCCACCCGGGGGTCCGGGGAGCTGTTTTTT.

This clonotype was seen a few times. The CDR3 reads CASSQSRGEGLLGQPQHF. The CDR3 region has the DNA TGCGCCAGCAGCCAGTCCCGAGGAGAGGGCTTACTGGGCCAGCCCCAGCATTTT. J is TRBJ1-5 and V is TRBV4-3; no clear D. The CDR3 spans 18 residues. Germline V lookup: CDR1 LGHNA, CDR2 YSLEER. With 3 bases removed from V and 7 bases from J, the gap between germline ends came to 25 bases.

The chain combines TRBV4-2 with TRBJ2-7, with 7 bases that match TRBD2. V lost 0 bases, J lost 1 base, and 6 bases stayed unmatched. The CDR3 runs to 16 residues. Germline CDR1 LGHNA, CDR2 YNFKEQ. CDR3 amino acids: CASSQEQAGWSYEQYF. CDR3 in DNA: TGTGCCAGCAGCCAAGAGCAAGCGGGGTGGTCCTACGAGCAGTACTTC.

The V call is TRBV29-1, the J call TRBJ1-1, with a possible D match to TRBD1 (5 bases). Per germline, CDR1 SQVTM and CDR2 ANQGSEA. The CDR3 has 14 amino acids. Trimming shortened V by 5 bases and J by 2 bases, and 15 bases separated the two germline ends. For the CDR3, the DNA is TGCAGCGTTTCGAGTCGACAGAGTAACACTGAAGCTTTCTTT. It specifies CSVSSRQSNTEAFF.

This clonotype came up a few times. CDR3: CASSFYSRPAGVATSGANVLTF. The CDR3 DNA sequence: TGTGCCAGCAGCTTTTACTCGCGCCCAGCAGGGGTCGCAACCTCTGGGGCCAACGTCCTGACTTTC. The V gene is TRBV12-1, the J gene TRBJ2-6; the table gives TRBD1 as D, unverified against the DNA. TRBV12-1 is a recognized pseudogene. CDR3 length equals 22 residues.

This clonotype was seen ten or more times. A much larger clone is a single base away; this may be a read error. V usage is TRBV6-1 and J usage is TRBJ1-5; D remains ambiguous. CDR3 length: 12 amino acids. V dropped 6 bases and J dropped 0 bases, with 3 bases sitting between them. The germline V gene has CDR1 MNHNS and CDR2 SASEGT. In DNA, the CDR3 is TGTGCCAGCAGGAATAGCAATCAGCCCCAGCATTTT. Translated, it gives CASRNSNQPQHF.